The 23 T cell receptor beta chains presented below share a single source sample, sequenced in a study of OX40 agonist ivuxolimab in advanced cancers. The repertoire was sequenced with immunoSEQ multiplex PCR; TCRdb's copy has only in-frame clones and lacks some. The sample consists of 77,000 or so clones, roughly 90% of them appearing once. Sequences were derived from CD4+ or CD8+ T cells sorted from blood, sampled in a trial of the OX40 agonist ivuxolimab. The source of these receptors is an adult with an advanced solid tumor such as melanoma, head and neck, liver or kidney cancer.

This chain connects TRBV6-5 to TRBJ1-2; 11 bases line up with TRBD1. Germline CDR1 reads MNHEY; CDR2 reads SVGAGI. After removal of 8 bases from V and 1 base from J, the junction contained 6 bases not matched to a gene. This CDR3 has 15 amino acids. In DNA form, the CDR3 reads TGTGCCAGCGGAGGACAGGGGGCATTTAACTATGGCTACACCTTC. Amino acids: CASGGQGAFNYGYTF.

The chain employs TRBV6-6 and TRBJ2-5, with 7 bases identical to TRBD2. There are 15 residues in the CDR3. The V gene end was trimmed by 6 bases and the J gene end by 5 bases; junction bases not matched to a gene: 12. CDR1 is MNHNY, CDR2 SVGAGI, per germline (reference sequence). The CDR3 sequence is CASSPTRAGEETQYF. CDR3 DNA sequence: TGTGCCAGCAGCCCAACCAGGGCGGGGGAGGAGACCCAGTACTTC.

The rearrangement uses TRBV5-3 and TRBJ2-1, with 7 bases lining up with TRBD2. TRBV5-3 is known as an ORF, though its function is uncertain. The CDR3 has 15 amino acids. V shed 0 bases and J 7 bases; nucleotides not matched to a gene: 7. The chain's CDR3 is CARSLGGSWANEQFF. In nucleotides, the CDR3 is TGTGCCAGAAGCTTGGGCGGGAGTTGGGCAAATGAGCAGTTCTTC.

The rearrangement links TRBV12-5 to TRBJ2-5, with D maybe TRBD1 (5 bases). V gave up 5 bases and J gave up 3 bases, with 7 bases separating them. This CDR3 is 12 amino acids long. Germline V CDR1 and CDR2: LGHNT, FRNRAP. DNA of the CDR3: TGTGCTAGTGGTGTGACAGAAGAGACCCAGTACTTC. This gives the protein CASGVTEETQYF.

This clone was picked up one time. The rearrangement links TRBV28 to TRBJ1-3; D gene uncertain. The CDR3 contains 15 residues. Trimming took off 4 bases at V and 0 bases at J, with 10 bases between the two ends. Germline V lookup: CDR1 MDHEN, CDR2 SYDVKM. This CDR3 reads CASSSGSNSGNTIYF. Here the CDR3 DNA reads TGTGCCAGCAGTTCCGGGAGTAACTCTGGAAACACCATATATTTT.

This chain connects TRBV27 to TRBJ2-6; D is perhaps TRBD1 (5 bases). Germline CDR1 and CDR2: MNHEY and SMNVEV (reference sequence). CDR3 length: 16 amino acids. V lost 0 bases and J 2 bases, leaving 8 bases between the germline ends. CDR3 coding DNA: TGTGCCAGCAGTTTATCAGGGGCCGCTGGGGCCAACGTCCTGACTTTC. It is translated as CASSLSGAAGANVLTF.

V usage is TRBV5-1 and J usage is TRBJ2-4, with unresolved D. The germline gives CDR1 SGHRS, CDR2 YFSETQ. Trimming pared 0 bases from V and 11 bases from J, leaving 12 bases between. This CDR3 has 13 amino acids. CDR3 nucleotides: TGCGCCAGCAGCTTGGGGGCAGGCTGGGTTCAGTACTTC. It is translated as CASSLGAGWVQYF.

This chain links TRBV29-1 with TRBJ1-2; 9 bases are a match to TRBD1. Germline loops: CDR1 SQVTM, CDR2 ANQGSEA. The CDR3 runs 13 residues. The V and J ends lost 7 bases and 7 bases, in that order; junction bases with no gene match: 10. CDR3 coding DNA: TGCAGCGCCGGGGGACAGGGCCCATTTGGCTACACCTTC. It encodes CSAGGQGPFGYTF.

The rearrangement uses TRBV11-2 and TRBJ1-4; D is uncertain. CDR1 and CDR2 (germline): SGHAT, FQNNGV. V lost 3 bases and J 4 bases, leaving 6 bases between the germline ends. The CDR3 spans 13 residues. The CDR3 loop reads CASSLSGNEKLFF. For the CDR3, the DNA is TGTGCCAGCAGCTTGTCCGGTAATGAAAAACTGTTTTTT.

The J gene is TRBJ2-5, the V gene TRBV5-6; no clear D. Trimming shortened V by 0 bases and J by 7 bases, and 7 bases separated the two germline ends. Germline CDR1 is SGHDT and CDR2 is YYEEEE. The CDR3 spans 12 residues. CDR3 DNA: TGTGCCAGCAGCTTGGCTTTAGGGACCCAGTACTTC. Amino acid sequence: CASSLALGTQYF.

V and J are TRBV7-6 and TRBJ2-7, with D perhaps TRBD2 (7 bases). With 5 bases removed from V and 4 bases from J, the gap between germline ends came to 18 bases. The CDR3 has 15 residues. Germline lookup yields CDR1 SGHVS and CDR2 FNYEAQ. CDR3 DNA sequence: TGTGCCAGCAGCCCGAGGGGGGGTTCTGGGTACGAGCAGTACTTC. Protein product: CASSPRGGSGYEQYF. Together with reference TRBV7-6 and TRBJ2-7, the CDR3 gives the full variable domain: GAGVSQSPRYKVTKRGQDVALRCDPISGHVSLYWYRQALGQGPEFLTYFNYEAQQDKSGLPNDRFSAERPEGSISTLTIQRTEQRDSAMYRCASSPRGGSGYEQYFGPGTRLTVT.

V usage is TRBV19 and J usage is TRBJ1-1; D is perhaps TRBD1 (6 bases). CDR1 LNHDA and CDR2 SQIVND come from the germline V gene (reference sequence). The CDR3 is made up of 14 amino acids. Trimming cost V 7 bases and J 5 bases, with 17 bases left between them. Here the CDR3 reads CASTNRGPSTEAFF. CDR3 in DNA: TGTGCCAGTACCAACCGGGGGCCTTCGACTGAAGCTTTCTTT.

This clone was picked up one time. The chain employs TRBV30 and TRBJ1-2; no reliable D call. The CDR3 runs to 13 residues. Germline CDR1 GTSNPN, CDR2 SVGIG (reference sequence). Trimming cost V 0 bases and J 8 bases, with 13 bases left between them. CDR3 sequence: CAWSVIALIGYTF. DNA for the CDR3: TGTGCCTGGAGTGTCATCGCTCTTATCGGCTACACCTTC.

This sequence joins TRBV19 and TRBJ1-1; no reliable D call. Germline values: CDR1 LNHDA, CDR2 SQIVND (reference sequence). V dropped 1 base and J dropped 0 bases, with 6 bases sitting between them. The CDR3 sequence is 14 residues long. The CDR3 sequence: CASSIGQVNTEAFF. The CDR3 DNA follows: TGTGCCAGTAGTATAGGCCAGGTGAACACTGAAGCTTTCTTT.

This sequence joins TRBV30 and TRBJ2-4; no clear D. V shed 3 bases and J shed 7 bases, with 13 bases lying between them. This CDR3 contains 13 residues. CDR1 is GTSNPN, CDR2 SVGIG, per germline (reference sequence). Written as DNA, the CDR3 is TGTGCCTGGAGAGTCCCCGTGGGTAACATTCAGTACTTC. This sequence encodes CAWRVPVGNIQYF.

The chain carries TRBV6-4 and TRBJ2-7, with TRBD1 matching over 7 bases. Losses at the gene ends were 0 bases for V and 3 bases for J; bases not matched to a gene: 5. Germline assignment: CDR1 MRHNA and CDR2 SNTAGT. CDR3 size: 15 residues. The CDR3 nucleotides are TGTGCCAGCAGTGACTCGAAAGGGGGCTACTACGAGCAGTACTTC. It is translated as CASSDSKGGYYEQYF.

The chain uses TRBV27 and TRBJ1-3; D is ambiguous. V was cut by 2 bases and J by 7 bases, with 9 bases left in between. CDR1 is MNHEY and CDR2 is SMNVEV in the germline V gene (reference sequence). This CDR3 is built from 13 residues. In nucleotides, the CDR3 is TGTGCCAGCAGTTTAGGAATTGGGAACACCATATATTTT. Encoded protein: CASSLGIGNTIYF.

In this sample, this clone turned up once. The rearrangement joins TRBV2 to TRBJ2-5; 10 nucleotides align to TRBD2. The germline gives CDR1 SNHLY, CDR2 FYNNEI. This CDR3 region has 16 residues. V shed 2 bases and J 5 bases; nucleotides not matched to a gene: 8. DNA for the CDR3: TGTGCCAGCAGTGAAAGTAGCGGGAGGCGGGTGGAGACCCAGTACTTC. Translation gives CASSESSGRRVETQYF.

This chain joins TRBV7-2 and TRBJ2-1; 12 bases align to TRBD2. Germline V CDR1 and CDR2: SGHTA, FQGNSA. The CDR3 sequence is 16 residues long. V lost 5 bases and J lost 8; bases outside the gene matches: 10. The CDR3 loop is CASSRTSGKGSDEQFF. CDR3 nucleotide sequence: TGTGCCAGCAGCCGGACTAGCGGGAAGGGGAGCGATGAGCAGTTCTTC. Full variable domain (outside the CDR3, taken from reference TRBV7-2 and TRBJ2-1): GAGVSQSPSNKVTEKGKDVELRCDPISGHTALYWYRQSLGQGLEFLIYFQGNSAPDKSGLPSDRFSAERTGGSVSTLTIQRTQQEDSAVYLCASSRTSGKGSDEQFFGPGTRLTVL.

J is TRBJ1-1 and V is TRBV29-1; D is undetermined. The CDR3 consists of 10 residues. V lost 8 bases, J lost 1 base, and 5 bases lay in between. Germline CDR1 SQVTM, CDR2 ANQGSEA. The CDR3 spells CSTANTEAFF. The CDR3 nucleotides read TGCAGCACAGCGAACACTGAAGCTTTCTTT.

This clone was seen more than once but under ten times. The chain carries TRBV7-8 and TRBJ2-3; TRBD2 is a possible D gene (5 bases). Germline lookup yields CDR1 SGHVS and CDR2 FQNEAQ. CDR3 length: 16 residues. V shed 1 base and J shed 2 bases, with 13 bases lying between them. Written as DNA, the CDR3 is TGTGCCAGCAGCTTAGGCGGGCTTGGGTACACAGATACGCAGTATTTT. This gives the protein CASSLGGLGYTDTQYF.

The chain links TRBV27 to TRBJ2-3; D ambiguous. Trimming removed 7 bases from V and 3 bases from J, with 11 bases in between. Germline V gene sequence: CDR1 MNHEY, CDR2 SMNVEV (reference sequence). CDR3 size: 13 residues. The CDR3 sequence is CASKGYWTDTQYF. CDR3 sequence (DNA): TGTGCCAGCAAGGGCTATTGGACAGATACGCAGTATTTT.

V is TRBV10-2 and J is TRBJ1-5, with 7 bases that match TRBD1. The CDR3 runs to 17 residues. The germline CDR1 and CDR2 sequences are WSHSY and SAAADI. J gave up 9 bases and V 6 bases, and 20 bases lay outside the gene matches. CDR3 sequence (DNA): TGCGCCAGCAGGGGGGGCGCTTCAGGGGGGCGCGGGTTGCCCCAGCATTTT. Translating it yields CASRGGASGGRGLPQHF.